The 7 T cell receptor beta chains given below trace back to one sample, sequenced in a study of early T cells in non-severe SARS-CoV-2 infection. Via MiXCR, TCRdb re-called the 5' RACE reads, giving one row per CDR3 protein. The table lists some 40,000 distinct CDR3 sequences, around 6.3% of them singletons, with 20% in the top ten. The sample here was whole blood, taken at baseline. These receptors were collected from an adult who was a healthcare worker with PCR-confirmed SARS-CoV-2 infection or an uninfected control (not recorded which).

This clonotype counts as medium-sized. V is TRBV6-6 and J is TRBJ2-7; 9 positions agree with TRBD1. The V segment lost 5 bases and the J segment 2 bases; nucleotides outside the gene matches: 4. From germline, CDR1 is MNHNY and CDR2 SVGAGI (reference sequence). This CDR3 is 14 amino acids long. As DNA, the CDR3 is TGTGCCAGCAGTATGGGACAGGGACCCTACGAGCAGTACTTC. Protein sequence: CASSMGQGPYEQYF.

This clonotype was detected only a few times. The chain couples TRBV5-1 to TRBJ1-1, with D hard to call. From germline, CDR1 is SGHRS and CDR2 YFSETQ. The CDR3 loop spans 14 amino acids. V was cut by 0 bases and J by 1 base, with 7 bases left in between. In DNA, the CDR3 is TGCGCCAGCAGCTTGGAACCCGGGAACACTGAAGCTTTCTTT. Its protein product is CASSLEPGNTEAFF.

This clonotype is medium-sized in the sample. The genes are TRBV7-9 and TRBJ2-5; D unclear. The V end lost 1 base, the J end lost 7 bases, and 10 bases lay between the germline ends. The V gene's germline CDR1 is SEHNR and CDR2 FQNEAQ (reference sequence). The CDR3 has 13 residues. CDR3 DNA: TGTGCCAGCAGCTTAGGAGCAGACGGGACCCAGTACTTC. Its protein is CASSLGADGTQYF.

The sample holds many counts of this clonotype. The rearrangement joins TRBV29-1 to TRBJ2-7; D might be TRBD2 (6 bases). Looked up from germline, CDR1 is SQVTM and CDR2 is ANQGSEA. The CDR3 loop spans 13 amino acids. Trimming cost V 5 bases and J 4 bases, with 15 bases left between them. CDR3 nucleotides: TGCAGCGTTTGGGACTCAAGCCCGTACGAGCAGTACTTC. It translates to CSVWDSSPYEQYF.

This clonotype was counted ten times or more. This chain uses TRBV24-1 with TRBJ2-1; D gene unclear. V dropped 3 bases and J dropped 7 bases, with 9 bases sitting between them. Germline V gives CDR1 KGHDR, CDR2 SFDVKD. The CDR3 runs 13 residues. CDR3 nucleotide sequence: TGTGCCACCAGTGATGGGGTGGCGAATGAGCAGTTCTTC. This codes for CATSDGVANEQFF.

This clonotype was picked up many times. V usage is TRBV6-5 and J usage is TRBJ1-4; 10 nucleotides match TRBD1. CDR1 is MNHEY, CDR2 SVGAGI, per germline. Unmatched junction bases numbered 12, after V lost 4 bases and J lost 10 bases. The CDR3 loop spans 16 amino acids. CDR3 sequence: CASSSTPGQGIGKLFF. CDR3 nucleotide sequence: TGTGCCAGCAGTTCGACACCGGGACAGGGGATTGGAAAACTGTTTTTT.

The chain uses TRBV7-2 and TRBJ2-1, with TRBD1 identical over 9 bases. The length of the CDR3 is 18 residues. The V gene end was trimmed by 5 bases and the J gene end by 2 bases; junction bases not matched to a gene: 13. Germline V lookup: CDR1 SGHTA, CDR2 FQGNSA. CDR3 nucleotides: TGTGCCAGCAGCCTCCGGGACAGGGTGGCCCTCGCCTACAATGAGCAGTTCTTC. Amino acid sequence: CASSLRDRVALAYNEQFF.